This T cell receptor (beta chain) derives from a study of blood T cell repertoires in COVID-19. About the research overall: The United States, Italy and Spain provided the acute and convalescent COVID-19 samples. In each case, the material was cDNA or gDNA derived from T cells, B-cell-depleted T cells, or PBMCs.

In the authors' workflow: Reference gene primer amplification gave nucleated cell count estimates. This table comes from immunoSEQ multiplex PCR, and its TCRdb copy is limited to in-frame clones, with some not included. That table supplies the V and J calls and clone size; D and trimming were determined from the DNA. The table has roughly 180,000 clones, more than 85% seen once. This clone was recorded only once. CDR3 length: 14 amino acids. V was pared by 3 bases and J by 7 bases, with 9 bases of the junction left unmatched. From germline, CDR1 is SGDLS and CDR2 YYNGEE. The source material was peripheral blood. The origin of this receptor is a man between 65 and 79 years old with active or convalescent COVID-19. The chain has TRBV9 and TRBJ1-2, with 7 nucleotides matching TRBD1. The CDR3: CASSGSTGSAGYTF. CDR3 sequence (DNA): TGTGCCAGCAGCGGATCGACAGGGTCGGCTGGCTACACCTTC.